This T cell receptor (beta chain) derives from a study of OX40 agonist ivuxolimab in advanced cancers. This CDR3 is built from 16 residues. Germline loops: CDR1 SGHTA, CDR2 FQGNSA. The V and J ends lost 1 base and 2 bases, in that order; junction bases with no gene match: 0. General observations from the study: The antigen specificity of the peripheral T cells (those that were expanded) was not determined.

Regarding this clone: The antigen is not known. Other DNA variants within this sample encode the same CDR3.

Anyone with autoimmune disease history or systemic immunosuppression was excluded. Generated by immunoSEQ multiplex PCR, the TCRdb table keeps only in-frame clones and is missing some. The repertoire includes fewer than 90,000 clones, roughly 80% of them detected once, and approximately 1% sits in the top ten. This receptor was identified in an adult with an advanced solid tumor such as melanoma, head and neck, liver or kidney cancer. This chain uses TRBV7-2 with TRBJ2-5, with 14 bases fitting TRBD2. The sample in question was CD4+ or CD8+ T cells sorted from blood, obtained in a trial of the OX40 agonist ivuxolimab. CDR3 loop: CASSLGLAGGQETQYF. The CDR3 region has the DNA TGTGCCAGCAGCTTAGGACTAGCGGGGGGGCAAGAGACCCAGTACTTC.